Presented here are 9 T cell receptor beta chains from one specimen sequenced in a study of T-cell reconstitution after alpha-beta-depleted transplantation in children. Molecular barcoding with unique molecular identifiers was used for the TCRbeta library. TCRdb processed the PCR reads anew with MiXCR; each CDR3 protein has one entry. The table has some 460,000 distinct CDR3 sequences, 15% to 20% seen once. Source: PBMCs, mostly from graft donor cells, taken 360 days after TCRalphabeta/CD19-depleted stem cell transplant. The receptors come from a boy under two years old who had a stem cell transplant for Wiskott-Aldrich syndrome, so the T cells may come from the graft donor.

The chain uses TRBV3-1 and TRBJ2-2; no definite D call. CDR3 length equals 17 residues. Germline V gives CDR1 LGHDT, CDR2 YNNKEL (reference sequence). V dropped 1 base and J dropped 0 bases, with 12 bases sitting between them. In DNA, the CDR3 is TGTGCCAGCAGCCAAGTGCACAAGTTCGCGAACACCGGGGAGCTGTTTTTT. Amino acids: CASSQVHKFANTGELFF. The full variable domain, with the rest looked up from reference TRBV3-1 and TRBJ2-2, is DTAVSQTPKYLVTQMGNDKSIKCEQNLGHDTMYWYKQDSKKFLKIMFSYNNKELIINETVPNRFSPKSPDKAHLNLHINSLELGDSAVYFCASSQVHKFANTGELFFGEGSRLTVL.

CDR3: CASRVVPGAGDEQFF. The DNA for the CDR3 is TGTGCCAGCCGTGTGGTCCCCGGGGCGGGGGATGAGCAGTTCTTC. The gene calls are TRBV6-1 and TRBJ2-1; 7 bases map to TRBD2. The CDR3 consists of 15 residues. V trimming: 8 bases; J trimming: 8 bases; junction bases outside the gene matches: 15. CDR1 and CDR2 (germline): MNHNS, SASEGT.

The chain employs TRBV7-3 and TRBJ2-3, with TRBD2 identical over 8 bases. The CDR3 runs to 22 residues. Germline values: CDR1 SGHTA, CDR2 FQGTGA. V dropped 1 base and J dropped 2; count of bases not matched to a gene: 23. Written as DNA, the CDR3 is TGTGCCAGCAGCTTAAGGGCTCGAATTAGCGGGGTTGTTAATATGAACACAGATACGCAGTATTTT. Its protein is CASSLRARISGVVNMNTDTQYF.

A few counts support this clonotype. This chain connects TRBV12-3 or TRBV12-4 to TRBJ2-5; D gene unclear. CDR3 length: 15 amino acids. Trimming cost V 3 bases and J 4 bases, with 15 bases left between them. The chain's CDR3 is CASSFSASFGETQYF. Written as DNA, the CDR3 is TGTGCCAGCAGTTTTTCCGCATCGTTCGGAGAGACCCAGTACTTC.

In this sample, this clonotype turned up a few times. The CDR3 DNA is TGCAGCCTAACTCGGGGGGGGGTCAATGAGCAGTTCTTC. As protein: CSLTRGGVNEQFF. The V and J genes are TRBV29-1 and TRBJ2-1; 8 bases are a match to TRBD2. The CDR3 totals 13 residues. The trim removed 8 bases at V and 6 bases at J, leaving 9 bases unmatched. CDR1 and CDR2 (germline): SQVTM, ANQGSEA.

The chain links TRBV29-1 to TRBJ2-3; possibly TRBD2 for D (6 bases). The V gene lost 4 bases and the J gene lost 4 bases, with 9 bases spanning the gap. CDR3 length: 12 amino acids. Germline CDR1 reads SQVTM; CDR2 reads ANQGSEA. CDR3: CSVGSGSDTQYF. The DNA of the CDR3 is TGCAGCGTTGGGAGCGGGTCAGATACGCAGTATTTT.

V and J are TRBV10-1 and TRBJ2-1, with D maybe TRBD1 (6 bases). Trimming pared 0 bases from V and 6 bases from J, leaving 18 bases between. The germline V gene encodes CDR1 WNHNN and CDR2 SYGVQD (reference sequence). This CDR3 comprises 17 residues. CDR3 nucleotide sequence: TGCGCCAGCAGTGAGTCGGTAGGACAGAGGGCTTTCAATGAGCAGTTCTTC. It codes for CASSESVGQRAFNEQFF.

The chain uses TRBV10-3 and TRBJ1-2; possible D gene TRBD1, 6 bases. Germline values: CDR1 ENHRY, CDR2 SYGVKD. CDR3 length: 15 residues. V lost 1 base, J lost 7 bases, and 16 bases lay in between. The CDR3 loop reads CAISEWGLSAGGYTF. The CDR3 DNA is TGTGCCATCAGTGAGTGGGGGCTATCGGCTGGTGGCTACACCTTC.

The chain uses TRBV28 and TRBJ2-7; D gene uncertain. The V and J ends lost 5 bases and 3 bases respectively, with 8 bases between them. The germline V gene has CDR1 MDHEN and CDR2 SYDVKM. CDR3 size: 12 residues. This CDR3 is CASSRWDYEQYF. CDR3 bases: TGTGCCAGCAGTAGGTGGGACTACGAGCAGTACTTC.